This TCR beta chain comes out of a study of cytomegalovirus exposure and HLA in healthy donors. The study, taken as a whole, reports: Most of the TCR beta V segments (in an earlier analysis) were productive either about 87% or about 30% of the time. Cytomegalovirus status, reportedly, was diagnosed with high specificity and sensitivity by the classifier. The authors excluded some V segments, including TRBV6-2 and TRBV6-3, as indistinguishable. HLA alleles were associated with 15,000 to 20,000 TCR beta sequences in a later analysis at 0.05 false discovery rate.

Turning to this clone: No antigen is known for it.

This PCR relied on a set of 60 Vbeta primers and 13 Jbeta primers. Using immunoSEQ multiplex PCR, the repertoire was profiled, and TCRdb retains in-frame clones only, with some absent. The sample includes 80,000 to 95,000 clones, approximately 85% seen only once; the top ten take 5.6%. CDR1 is SEHNR and CDR2 is FQNEAQ in the germline V gene (reference sequence). J gave up 5 bases and V 2 bases, and 14 bases lay outside the gene matches. CDR3 length: 17 residues. This TCR derives from a woman between 18 and 30 years old in good health and CMV-seropositive. Sequenced input: PBMCs. The chain joins TRBV7-9 to TRBJ1-2, with TRBD1 identical over 7 bases. CDR3 amino acids: CASSLIPWDREFYGYTF. The CDR3 bases are TGTGCCAGCAGCTTAATTCCCTGGGACAGAGAGTTTTATGGCTACACCTTC.